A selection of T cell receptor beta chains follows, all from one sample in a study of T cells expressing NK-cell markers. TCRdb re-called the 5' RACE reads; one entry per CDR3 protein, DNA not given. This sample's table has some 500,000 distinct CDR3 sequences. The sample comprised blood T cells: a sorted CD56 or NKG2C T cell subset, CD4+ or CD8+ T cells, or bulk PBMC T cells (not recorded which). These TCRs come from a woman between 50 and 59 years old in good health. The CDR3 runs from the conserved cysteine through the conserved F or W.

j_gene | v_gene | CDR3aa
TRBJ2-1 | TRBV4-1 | CASSQVFSGTPHEQFF
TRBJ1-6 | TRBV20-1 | CSASGAPYNSPLHF
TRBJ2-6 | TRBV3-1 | CASRLSGRGGGANVLTF
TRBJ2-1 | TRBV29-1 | CSVWTGIEQFF
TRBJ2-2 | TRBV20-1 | CRANGLARTGELFF
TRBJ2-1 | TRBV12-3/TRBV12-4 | CASSLRLESEQFF
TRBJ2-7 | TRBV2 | CASTPGGQGSYEQYF
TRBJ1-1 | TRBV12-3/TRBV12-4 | CASSFRMTVNTEAFF
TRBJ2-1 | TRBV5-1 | CASSLRPRDSRWGYNEQFF
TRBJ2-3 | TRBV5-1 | CASSPRQGVDTQYF
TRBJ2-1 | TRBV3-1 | CAFRTSGNNEQFF
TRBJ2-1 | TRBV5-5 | CASSLSLLGEGYNEQFF
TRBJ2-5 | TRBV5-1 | CASSLGRAGKDETQYF
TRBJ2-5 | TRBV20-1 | CSAREGQAGETQYF
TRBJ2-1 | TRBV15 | CATSRNRDEGYNEQFF
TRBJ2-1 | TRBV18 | CASSPARFNEQFF
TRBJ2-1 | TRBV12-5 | CASGLVVVGTSGRVSYNEQFF
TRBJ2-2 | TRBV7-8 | CASSSRTSGRDVGELFF
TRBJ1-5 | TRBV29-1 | CSVTDRVDQPQHF
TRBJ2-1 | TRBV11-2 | CASSSLAGALHDNEQFF
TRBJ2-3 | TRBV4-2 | CASSHGKSSTDTQYF
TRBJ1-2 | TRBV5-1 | CASSLPAGQGIDYGYTF
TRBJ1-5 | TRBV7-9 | CASSRWTAGRPWGQPQHF
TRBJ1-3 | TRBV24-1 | CATSLDGNTIYF
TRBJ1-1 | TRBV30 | CAWDRGTEAFF
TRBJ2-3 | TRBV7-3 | CASSLISDRSKDTQYF
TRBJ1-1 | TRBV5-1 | CASSLVRQATEAFF
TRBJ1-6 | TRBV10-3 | CAISPTNSPLHF
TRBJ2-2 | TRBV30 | CAWSVRGANTGELFF
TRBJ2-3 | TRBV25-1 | CASSESKGFNTDTQYF
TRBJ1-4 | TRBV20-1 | CSPRAGGGLFF